A selection of T cell receptor beta chains follows, all from one sample in a study of T cells expressing NK-cell markers. TCRdb re-called the 5' RACE reads and gives one entry per CDR3 protein, without DNA. The sample has about 410,000 distinct CDR3 sequences; the top ten hold around 10%. Sequencing was performed on blood T cells: a sorted CD56 or NKG2C T cell subset, CD4+ or CD8+ T cells, or bulk PBMC T cells (not recorded which). The source of these receptors is a woman aged 45 to 65 in good health. Both conserved end residues are part of each CDR3.

J gene: TRBJ2-4; V gene: TRBV14; CDR3 protein: CASSQGAGTVQYF
J gene: TRBJ2-1; V gene: TRBV20-1; CDR3 protein: CSARDPRTGDNEQFF
J gene: TRBJ2-1; V gene: TRBV3-1; CDR3 protein: CASSHLGLSGRASSNEQFF
J gene: TRBJ2-3; V gene: TRBV7-9; CDR3 protein: CASSFSAPDTQYF
J gene: TRBJ2-1; V gene: TRBV9; CDR3 protein: CASSPRDYNNEQFF
J gene: TRBJ2-7; V gene: TRBV7-9; CDR3 protein: CASSPRGQGSYEQYF
J gene: TRBJ2-7; V gene: TRBV5-1; CDR3 protein: CASSRVKQGGSYEQYF
J gene: TRBJ2-3; V gene: TRBV24-1; CDR3 protein: CATSETPGGAQYF
J gene: TRBJ2-2; V gene: TRBV7-6; CDR3 protein: CASSLSQNTGELFF
J gene: TRBJ2-2; V gene: TRBV29-1; CDR3 protein: CSGGTTGELFF
J gene: TRBJ1-4; V gene: TRBV12-3/TRBV12-4; CDR3 protein: CASRPGRHEKLFF